The clone carrying this T cell receptor beta chain was detected only a few times. Antigen specificity is unknown. Gene names are the mouse ones. Read coverage stops 4 residues before the CDR3 terminus; the germline J gene supplies the remainder. Other DNA sequences within the sample encode an identical CDR3. cDNA prepared by RNA extraction and subsequent reverse transcription served as the template for sequencing. Measured with immunoSEQ multiplex PCR; TCRdb has only the in-frame clones, and not every one. The sample contains roughly 110,000 clones, none of them singletons. The CDR3 runs to 15 residues. The V and J ends lost 0 bases and 3 bases, in that order; junction bases with no gene match: 4. CDR1 is NNHDY and CDR2 is SYVADS in the germline V gene. The source of the sample is a study of CD8+ T cells in alopecia areata. Study background: Approximately 6-11-week-old female C3H/HeJ mice were grafted with skin from spontaneously alopecic roughly 6-12-month-old C3H/HeJ graft donors. Study results and limitations: Scalp samples also yield sequences of resident alphabeta T cells from normal skin. Elevated clonality characterized lesional scalp relative to normal scalp, particularly in alopecia totalis/universalis. Mice gave a clearer picture of TCR sharing than patients did, possibly for HLA-related reasons.

The sequence came from a C3H/HeJ mouse with alopecia areata. The mice in this strain carry MHC haplotype H2-k. Sequencing input: lesional skin. This chain uses TRBV13-3 with TRBJ2-4; 7 positions match TRBD2. The sequenced part of the CDR3 DNA is TGTGCCAGCAGTGATGCTGGGGGTGGCCAAAAC. Amino acid sequence: CASSDAGGGQN. The whole CDR3 protein reads CASSDAGGGQNTLYF.